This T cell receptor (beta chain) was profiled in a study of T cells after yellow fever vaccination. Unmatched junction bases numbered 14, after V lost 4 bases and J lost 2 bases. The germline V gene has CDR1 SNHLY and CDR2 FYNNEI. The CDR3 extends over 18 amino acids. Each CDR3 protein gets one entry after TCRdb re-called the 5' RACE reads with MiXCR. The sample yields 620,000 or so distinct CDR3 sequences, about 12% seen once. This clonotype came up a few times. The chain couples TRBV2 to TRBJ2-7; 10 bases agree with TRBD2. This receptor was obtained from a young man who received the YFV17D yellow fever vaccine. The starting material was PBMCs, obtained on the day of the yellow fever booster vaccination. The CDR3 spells CASSGSSGSPRPPYEQYF. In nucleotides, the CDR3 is TGTGCCAGCAGTGGCTCTAGCGGGAGCCCTCGACCTCCCTACGAGCAGTACTTC.